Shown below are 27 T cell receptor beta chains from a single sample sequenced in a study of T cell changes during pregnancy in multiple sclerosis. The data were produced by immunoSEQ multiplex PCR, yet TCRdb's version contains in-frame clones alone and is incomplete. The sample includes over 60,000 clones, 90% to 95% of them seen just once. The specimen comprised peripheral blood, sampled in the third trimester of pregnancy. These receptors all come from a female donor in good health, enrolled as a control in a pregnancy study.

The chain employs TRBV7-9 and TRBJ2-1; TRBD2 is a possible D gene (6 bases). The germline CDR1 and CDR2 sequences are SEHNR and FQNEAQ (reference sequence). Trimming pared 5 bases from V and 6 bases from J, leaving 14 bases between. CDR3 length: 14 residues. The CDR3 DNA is TGTGCCAGCAGCCAGGGACTGGCCCTCAATGAGCAGTTCTTC. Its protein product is CASSQGLALNEQFF.

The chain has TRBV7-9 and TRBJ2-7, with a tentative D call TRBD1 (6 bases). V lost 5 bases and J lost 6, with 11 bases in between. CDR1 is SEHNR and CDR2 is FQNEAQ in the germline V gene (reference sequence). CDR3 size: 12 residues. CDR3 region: CASSPTGFEQYF. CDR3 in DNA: TGTGCCAGCAGCCCCACAGGGTTCGAGCAGTACTTC.

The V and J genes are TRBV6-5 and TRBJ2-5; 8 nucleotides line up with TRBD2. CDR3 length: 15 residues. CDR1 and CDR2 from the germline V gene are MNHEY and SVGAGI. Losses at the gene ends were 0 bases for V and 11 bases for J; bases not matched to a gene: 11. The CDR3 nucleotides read TGTGCCAGCAGTTACTCACCGGGAGGGCCGGGGGAGCAGTACTTC. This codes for CASSYSPGGPGEQYF.

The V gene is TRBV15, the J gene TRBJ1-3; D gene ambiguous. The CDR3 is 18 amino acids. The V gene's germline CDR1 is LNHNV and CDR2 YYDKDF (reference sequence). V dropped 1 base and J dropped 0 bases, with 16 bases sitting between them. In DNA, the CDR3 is TGTGCCACCAGCAGAGCACTAATTCGCTACACCTCTGGAAACACCATATATTTT. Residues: CATSRALIRYTSGNTIYF.

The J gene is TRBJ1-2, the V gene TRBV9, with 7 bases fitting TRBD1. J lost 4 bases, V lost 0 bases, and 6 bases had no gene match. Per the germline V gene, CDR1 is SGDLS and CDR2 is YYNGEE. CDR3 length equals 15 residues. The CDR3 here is CASSVEARGTYGYTF. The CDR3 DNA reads TGTGCCAGCAGCGTAGAGGCCAGGGGGACCTATGGCTACACCTTC.

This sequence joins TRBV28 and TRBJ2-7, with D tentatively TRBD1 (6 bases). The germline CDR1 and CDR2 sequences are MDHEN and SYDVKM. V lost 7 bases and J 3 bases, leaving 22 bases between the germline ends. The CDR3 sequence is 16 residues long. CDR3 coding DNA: TGTGCCAGCACTGAAGGGGGTCTTACGACTATCTACGAGCAGTACTTC. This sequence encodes CASTEGGLTTIYEQYF.

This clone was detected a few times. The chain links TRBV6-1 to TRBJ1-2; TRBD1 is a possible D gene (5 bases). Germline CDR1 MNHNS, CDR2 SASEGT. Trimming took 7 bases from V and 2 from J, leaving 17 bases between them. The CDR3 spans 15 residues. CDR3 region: CASMARFGGNYGYTF. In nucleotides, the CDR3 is TGTGCCAGCATGGCGAGGTTCGGGGGGAACTATGGCTACACCTTC.

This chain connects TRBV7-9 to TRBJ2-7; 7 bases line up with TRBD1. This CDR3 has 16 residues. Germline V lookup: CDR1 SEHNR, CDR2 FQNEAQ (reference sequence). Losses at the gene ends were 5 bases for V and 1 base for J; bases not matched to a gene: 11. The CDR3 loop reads CASSRPPYRGSYEQYF. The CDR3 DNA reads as TGTGCCAGCAGCCGACCCCCCTACAGGGGTTCCTACGAGCAGTACTTC.

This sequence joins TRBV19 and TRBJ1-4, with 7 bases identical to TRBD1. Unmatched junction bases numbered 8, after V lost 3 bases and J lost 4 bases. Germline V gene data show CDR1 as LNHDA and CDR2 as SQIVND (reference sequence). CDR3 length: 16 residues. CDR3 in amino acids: CASSISPGQINEKLFF. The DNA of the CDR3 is TGTGCCAGTAGTATCTCCCCGGGACAGATTAATGAAAAACTGTTTTTT.

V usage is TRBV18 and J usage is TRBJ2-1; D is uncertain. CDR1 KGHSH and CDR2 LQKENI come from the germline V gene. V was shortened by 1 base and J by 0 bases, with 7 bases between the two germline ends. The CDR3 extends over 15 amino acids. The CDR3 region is CASSPRAASYNEQFF. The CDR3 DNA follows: TGTGCCAGCTCACCACGGGCAGCCTCCTACAATGAGCAGTTCTTC.

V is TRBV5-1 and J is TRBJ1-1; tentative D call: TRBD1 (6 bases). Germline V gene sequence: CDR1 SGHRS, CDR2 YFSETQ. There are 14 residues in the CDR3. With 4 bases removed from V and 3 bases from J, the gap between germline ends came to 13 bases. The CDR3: CASSDRSWDTEAFF. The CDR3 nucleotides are TGCGCCAGCAGCGACAGGAGTTGGGACACTGAAGCTTTCTTT.

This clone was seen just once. In nucleotides, the CDR3 is TGTGCCAGCAGCCCTTTAGGGGGTAATGAAAAACTGTTTTTT. This translates into CASSPLGGNEKLFF. The gene calls are TRBV14 and TRBJ1-4; tentative D call: TRBD1 (6 bases). Trimming took off 4 bases at V and 4 bases at J, with 10 bases between the two ends. Germline V CDR1 and CDR2: SGHDN, FVKESK. The CDR3 consists of 14 residues.

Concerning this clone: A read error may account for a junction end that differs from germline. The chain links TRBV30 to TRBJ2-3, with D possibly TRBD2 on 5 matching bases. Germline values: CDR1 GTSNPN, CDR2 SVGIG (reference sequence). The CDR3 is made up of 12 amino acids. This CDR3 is CAGSPSTDTQYF. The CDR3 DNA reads TGTGCCGGGAGCCCTAGCACAGATACGCAGTATTTT.

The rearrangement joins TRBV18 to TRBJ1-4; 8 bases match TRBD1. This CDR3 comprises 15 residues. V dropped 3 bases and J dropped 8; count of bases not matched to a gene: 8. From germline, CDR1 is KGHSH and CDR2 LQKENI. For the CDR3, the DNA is TGTGCCAGCTCACCTCTTCAGGGGGCGGAAGAAAAACTGTTTTTT. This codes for CASSPLQGAEEKLFF.

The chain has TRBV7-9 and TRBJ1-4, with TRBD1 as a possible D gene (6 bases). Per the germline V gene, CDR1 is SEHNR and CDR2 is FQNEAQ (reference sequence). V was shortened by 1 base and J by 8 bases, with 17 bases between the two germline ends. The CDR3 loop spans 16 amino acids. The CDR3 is CASSLEGTSRGEKLFF. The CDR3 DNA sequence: TGTGCCAGCAGCTTAGAGGGGACATCGAGGGGCGAAAAACTGTTTTTT.

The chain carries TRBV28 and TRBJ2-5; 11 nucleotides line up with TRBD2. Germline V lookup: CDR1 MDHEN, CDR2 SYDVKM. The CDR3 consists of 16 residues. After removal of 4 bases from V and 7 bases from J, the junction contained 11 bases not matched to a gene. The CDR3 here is CASSSYELAGVGTQYF. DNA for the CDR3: TGTGCCAGCAGTTCCTATGAACTAGCGGGAGTAGGGACCCAGTACTTC.

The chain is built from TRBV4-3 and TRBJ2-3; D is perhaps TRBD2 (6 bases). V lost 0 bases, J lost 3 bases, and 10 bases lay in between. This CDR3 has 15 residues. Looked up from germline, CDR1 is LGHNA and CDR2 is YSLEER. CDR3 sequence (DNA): TGCGCCAGCAGCCAAGAAAGCCGGGGGACAGATACGCAGTATTTT. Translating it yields CASSQESRGTDTQYF.

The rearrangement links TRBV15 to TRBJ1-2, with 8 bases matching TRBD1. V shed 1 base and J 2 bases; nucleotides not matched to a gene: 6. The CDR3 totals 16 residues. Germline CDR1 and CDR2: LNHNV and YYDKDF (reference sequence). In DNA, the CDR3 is TGTGCCACCAGCAGAGGGTTACAGGGGGTAAACTATGGCTACACCTTC. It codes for CATSRGLQGVNYGYTF.

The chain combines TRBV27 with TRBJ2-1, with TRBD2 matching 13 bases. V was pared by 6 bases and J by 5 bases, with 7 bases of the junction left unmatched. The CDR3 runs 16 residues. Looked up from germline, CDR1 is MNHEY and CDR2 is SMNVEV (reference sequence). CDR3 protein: CASRLGLAGRNNEQFF. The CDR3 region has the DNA TGTGCCAGCAGATTGGGACTAGCGGGGCGGAACAATGAGCAGTTCTTC.

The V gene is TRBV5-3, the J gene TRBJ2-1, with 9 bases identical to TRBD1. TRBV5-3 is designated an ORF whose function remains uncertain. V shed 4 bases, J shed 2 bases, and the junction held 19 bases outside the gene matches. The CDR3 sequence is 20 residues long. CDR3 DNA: TGTGCCAGAAGCCCTAGGCTTGGCCCCCGGGACAGGGTCCCCTACAATGAGCAGTTCTTC. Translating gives CARSPRLGPRDRVPYNEQFF.

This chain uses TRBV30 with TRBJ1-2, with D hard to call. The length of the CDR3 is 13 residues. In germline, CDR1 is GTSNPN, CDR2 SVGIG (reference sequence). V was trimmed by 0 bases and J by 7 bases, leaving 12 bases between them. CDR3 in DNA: TGTGCCTGGAGTGTATCGTGGGCGGGTGGCTACACCTTC. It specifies CAWSVSWAGGYTF.

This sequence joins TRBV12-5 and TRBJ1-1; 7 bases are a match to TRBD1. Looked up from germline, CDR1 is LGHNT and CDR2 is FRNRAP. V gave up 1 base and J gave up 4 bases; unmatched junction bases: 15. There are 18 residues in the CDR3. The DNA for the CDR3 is TGTGCTAGTGGTTTGGGAAACCCTCGCGTAGGGGGCGTCACTGAAGCTTTCTTT. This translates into CASGLGNPRVGGVTEAFF.

The CDR3 spells CASSTGDPDSEQYF. CDR3 nucleotide sequence: TGTGCCAGCAGCACCGGGGATCCCGATAGCGAGCAGTACTTC. The V call is TRBV11-3, the J call TRBJ2-7, with a weak D call TRBD2 (5 bases). Germline V CDR1 and CDR2: SGHNT, YENEEA. V was cut by 5 bases and J by 6 bases, with 17 bases left in between. This CDR3 is 14 amino acids long.

The CDR3 sequence is CASSLGTGANYGYTF. DNA of the CDR3: TGTGCCAGCAGCTTAGGAACAGGGGCGAACTATGGCTACACCTTC. V is TRBV7-2 and J is TRBJ1-2, with TRBD1 identical over 7 bases. The germline CDR1 and CDR2 sequences are SGHTA and FQGNSA. The ends lost 1 base at V and 2 bases at J; junction bases unmatched: 4. The CDR3 consists of 15 residues. The entire variable domain, with the rest obtained from reference TRBV7-2 and TRBJ1-2, is as follows: GAGVSQSPSNKVTEKGKDVELRCDPISGHTALYWYRQSLGQGLEFLIYFQGNSAPDKSGLPSDRFSAERTGGSVSTLTIQRTQQEDSAVYLCASSLGTGANYGYTFGSGTRLTVV.

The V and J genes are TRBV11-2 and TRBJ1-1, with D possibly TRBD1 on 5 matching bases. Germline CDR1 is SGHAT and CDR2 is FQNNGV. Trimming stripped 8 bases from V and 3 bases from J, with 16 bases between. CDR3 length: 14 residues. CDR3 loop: CASRGTAGHTEAFF. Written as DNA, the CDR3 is TGTGCCAGCCGGGGGACGGCAGGTCACACTGAAGCTTTCTTT.

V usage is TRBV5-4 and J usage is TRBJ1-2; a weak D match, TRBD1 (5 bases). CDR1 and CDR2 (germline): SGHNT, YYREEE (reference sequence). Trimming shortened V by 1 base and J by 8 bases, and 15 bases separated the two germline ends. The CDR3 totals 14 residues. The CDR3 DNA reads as TGTGCCAGCAGCTTGCTGGGGGAGGCAGGGGGCTACACCTTC. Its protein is CASSLLGEAGGYTF.

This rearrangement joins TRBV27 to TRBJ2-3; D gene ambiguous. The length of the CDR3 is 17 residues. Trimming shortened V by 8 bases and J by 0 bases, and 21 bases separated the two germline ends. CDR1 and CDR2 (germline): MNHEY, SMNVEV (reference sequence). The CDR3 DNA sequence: TGTGCCAGCGCGGAAATAAGATCCTACTCTAGCACAGATACGCAGTATTTT. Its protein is CASAEIRSYSSTDTQYF.